A single sample is the source of the 20 T cell receptor beta chains below, sequenced in a study of T cells in Graves' hyperthyroidism and ophthalmopathy (dated by TCRdb to the late 2010s). The library was made by multiplex PCR. The sequencer listed for this sample is Illumina HiSeq 2000. Amplification of TCR beta CDR3 regions was carried out from RNA transcripts. The TCR CDR3 was subjected to a first round of RT-PCR using the HTBI primer set and the Qiagen OneStep RT-PCR kit. TCRdb's own reprocessing of the public reads used fastp at Q25 and MiXCR and kept productive beta chains. For every CDR3 protein sequence, its rows merge into one entry that carries the most common genes and DNA. For this sample the table gives 220,000 or so distinct CDR3 sequences, of which less than 20% were detected only once. The ten biggest clones cover around 26% of the sample. The sequenced sample was blood. These TCRs come from a woman aged 18 to 35 with Graves' ophthalmopathy.

The sample holds many counts of this clonotype. The chain uses TRBV6-6 and TRBJ1-2; D possibly corresponds to TRBD1 (6 bases). The CDR3 is 15 amino acids. CDR1 and CDR2 from the germline V gene are MNHNY and SVGAGI (reference sequence). Trimming shortened V by 0 bases and J by 3 bases, and 11 bases separated the two germline ends. The CDR3: CASSYSNQGHYGYTF. CDR3 coding DNA: TGTGCCAGCAGTTACTCGAATCAGGGGCACTATGGCTACACCTTC.

The table lists this clonotype with many counts. CDR3 protein: CASSLSSLAGVFNEQYF. Written as DNA, the CDR3 is TGCGCCAGCAGCTTGTCCTCTCTAGCGGGAGTTTTTAACGAGCAGTACTTC. The chain employs TRBV5-1 and TRBJ2-7; TRBD2 aligns across 10 bases. CDR3 length: 17 residues. The V and J ends lost 1 base and 5 bases, in that order; junction bases with no gene match: 12. Per the germline V gene, CDR1 is SGHRS and CDR2 is YFSETQ.

This clonotype was found many times. This rearrangement joins TRBV9 to TRBJ2-3; TRBD2 matches at 14 bases. The CDR3 has 17 amino acids. V shed 4 bases, J shed 2 bases, and the junction held 6 bases outside the gene matches. CDR1 is SGDLS and CDR2 is YYNGEE in the germline V gene. The CDR3 bases are TGTGCCAGCAGCACCGGGACTAGCGGGAGCCTCACAGATACGCAGTATTTT. It codes for CASSTGTSGSLTDTQYF.

This chain uses TRBV29-1 with TRBJ1-2; 8 bases align to TRBD1. The CDR3 is 12 amino acids. V lost 3 bases and J lost 4; bases outside the gene matches: 1. Germline CDR1 is SQVTM and CDR2 is ANQGSEA. CDR3 DNA: TGCAGCGTTGATACAGGGGGCTATGGCTACACCTTC. Residues: CSVDTGGYGYTF. The full variable domain, with the rest looked up from reference TRBV29-1 and TRBJ1-2, is SAVISQKPSRDICQRGTSLTIQCQVDSQVTMMFWYRQQPGQSLTLIATANQGSEATYESGFVIDKFPISRPNLTFSTLTVSNMSPEDSSIYLCSVDTGGYGYTFGSGTRLTVV.

This clonotype was seen many times. The chain recombines TRBV3-1 with TRBJ1-6; the D gene is possibly TRBD1 (5 bases). CDR3 size: 14 residues. The germline V gene has CDR1 LGHDT and CDR2 YNNKEL (reference sequence). Trimming took 3 bases from V and 8 from J, leaving 11 bases between them. In DNA form, the CDR3 reads TGTGCCAGCAGCCAGTGGGGGGGAGATTCACCCCTCCACTTT. It is translated as CASSQWGGDSPLHF.

The gene calls are TRBV20-1 and TRBJ2-5; 16 positions match TRBD2. The trim removed 5 bases at V and 12 bases at J, leaving 6 bases unmatched. Per germline, CDR1 DFQATT and CDR2 SNEGSKA (reference sequence). The CDR3 runs to 13 residues. CDR3 coding DNA: TGCAGTGCTTCCGGGACTAGCGGGAGGGGGGAGTACTTC. Translated, it gives CSASGTSGRGEYF.

This clonotype was seen many times. The chain carries TRBV20-1 and TRBJ2-1; weak D call: TRBD2 (5 bases). With 0 bases removed from V and 4 bases from J, the gap between germline ends came to 7 bases. Looked up from germline, CDR1 is DFQATT and CDR2 is SNEGSKA (reference sequence). The CDR3 runs to 13 residues. The CDR3 loop is CSARDRGYNEQFF. The DNA for the CDR3 is TGCAGTGCTAGAGATCGAGGGTACAATGAGCAGTTCTTC.

This clonotype was counted many times. The chain uses TRBV20-1 and TRBJ2-2, with D possibly called TRBD1 or TRBD2 (5 bases each). Looked up from germline, CDR1 is DFQATT and CDR2 is SNEGSKA (reference sequence). Between the trimmed V and J ends, which lost 4 bases and 6 bases, there was a span of 12 bases. This CDR3 region has 13 residues. The CDR3, as DNA: TGCAGTGCTATGCTCGGGACCGCCGGGGAGCTGTTTTTT. Amino acids: CSAMLGTAGELFF.

This clonotype has a count of ten or more. The rearrangement links TRBV9 to TRBJ1-1; a weak D match, TRBD1 (5 bases). Germline V gene data show CDR1 as SGDLS and CDR2 as YYNGEE. V was pared by 5 bases and J by 3 bases, with 17 bases between. The CDR3 loop spans 15 amino acids. The CDR3 nucleotides read TGTGCCAGCAGACGGGACCCGATGGGGGACACTGAAGCTTTCTTT. The encoded protein is CASRRDPMGDTEAFF.

This clonotype has ten or more counts. The V gene is TRBV24-1, the J gene TRBJ2-5; D ambiguous. This CDR3 contains 14 residues. In germline, CDR1 is KGHDR, CDR2 SFDVKD. With 0 bases removed from V and 3 bases from J, the gap between germline ends came to 7 bases. The DNA of the CDR3 is TGTGCCACCAGTGATTTGCGGCAGGAAGAGACCCAGTACTTC. This translates into CATSDLRQEETQYF.

There are many counts of this clonotype. CDR3 nucleotide sequence: TGCGCCAGCAGCCAAGATCGGGCCGCTAACTATGGCTACACCTTC. Protein sequence: CASSQDRAANYGYTF. The chain employs TRBV4-3 and TRBJ1-2; no firm D call. Germline lookup yields CDR1 LGHNA and CDR2 YSLEER. CDR3 size: 15 residues. V dropped 0 bases and J dropped 0 bases, with 8 bases sitting between them.

As concerns this clonotype: No DNA is shown, since the ends of the CDR3 on it are uncertain; the CDR3 is the one TCRdb lists. The V gene is TRBV27, the J gene TRBJ2-7; the table calls TRBD1, which could not be checked here. Counting both end residues, the CDR3 totals 21 amino acids. The germline V gene encodes CDR1 MNHEY and CDR2 SMNVEV (reference sequence). CDR3 amino acids: CASSIYLCSVVVASLSYEQYF.

This clonotype was seen many times. J is TRBJ2-4 and V is TRBV28; the D gene is possibly TRBD1 (6 bases). Per germline, CDR1 MDHEN and CDR2 SYDVKM. The V gene lost 6 bases and the J gene lost 1 base, with 10 bases spanning the gap. CDR3 length: 14 residues. CDR3 residues: CASSFRGAKNIQYF. In DNA, the CDR3 is TGTGCCAGCAGCTTTAGGGGGGCCAAAAACATTCAGTACTTC.

In this sample, this clonotype turned up many times. The V call is TRBV20-1, the J call TRBJ1-2, with TRBD1 matching 8 bases. The CDR3 totals 14 residues. J gave up 3 bases and V 2 bases, and 5 bases lay outside the gene matches. Germline assignment: CDR1 DFQATT and CDR2 SNEGSKA (reference sequence). CDR3 residues: CSARSDRGYYGYTF. CDR3 nucleotides: TGCAGTGCTAGATCAGACAGGGGATACTATGGCTACACCTTC.

This clonotype was seen ten or more times. The chain carries TRBV7-2 and TRBJ2-7, with D possibly being TRBD1 (6 bases). The CDR3 has 15 amino acids. The V end lost 1 base, the J end lost 2 bases, and 12 bases lay between the germline ends. From germline, CDR1 is SGHTA and CDR2 FQGNSA. CDR3 region: CASSLGGLAAYEQYF. CDR3 nucleotide sequence: TGTGCCAGCAGCTTAGGGGGGCTAGCCGCCTACGAGCAGTACTTC.

This clonotype came up many times. V gene TRBV20-1 combines with J gene TRBJ1-1; a weak D match, TRBD1 (6 bases). Trimming took off 6 bases at V and 5 bases at J, with 13 bases between the two ends. The CDR3 is made up of 12 amino acids. Germline-derived CDR1 and CDR2 are DFQATT and SNEGSKA (reference sequence). The CDR3 spells CSARDQGTEAFF. Written as DNA, the CDR3 is TGCAGTGCCCGGGACCAGGGGACTGAAGCTTTCTTT.

This clonotype has just a few counts. This chain joins TRBV19 and TRBJ1-2, with no clear D. Germline CDR1 and CDR2: LNHDA and SQIVND (reference sequence). V lost 3 bases, J lost 5 bases, and 10 bases lay in between. The CDR3 totals 13 residues. The CDR3 is CASSIPDGYGYTF. In DNA, the CDR3 is TGTGCCAGTAGTATCCCGGACGGTTATGGCTACACCTTC.

This clonotype showed up just a few times. J is TRBJ2-7 and V is TRBV5-6; D possibly corresponds to TRBD2 (5 bases). V shed 2 bases and J shed 0 bases, with 9 bases lying between them. The CDR3 is 14 residues long. Germline assignment: CDR1 SGHDT and CDR2 YYEEEE. In nucleotides, the CDR3 is TGTGCCAGCAGCTTTTCGGGGTCCTCCTACGAGCAGTACTTC. It codes for CASSFSGSSYEQYF. Combining the CDR3 with reference TRBV5-6 and TRBJ2-7 gives the whole variable domain DAGVTQSPTHLIKTRGQQVTLRCSPKSGHDTVSWYQQALGQGPQFIFQYYEEEERQRGNFPDRFSGHQFPNYSSELNVNALLLGDSALYLCASSFSGSSYEQYFGPGTRLTVT.

There are many counts of this clonotype. The rearrangement joins TRBV7-9 to TRBJ2-5; 13 positions agree with TRBD2. The CDR3 length is 15 residues. Per germline, CDR1 SEHNR and CDR2 FQNEAQ (reference sequence). V lost 4 bases and J lost 4; bases outside the gene matches: 3. CDR3 nucleotide sequence: TGTGCCAGCAGCTCGGGACTAGCGGGATCAGAGACCCAGTACTTC. The encoded protein is CASSSGLAGSETQYF.

There are many counts of this clonotype. The V gene is TRBV18, the J gene TRBJ1-1, with a possible D match to TRBD1 (5 bases). CDR3 length: 13 residues. Trimming stripped 6 bases from V and 12 bases from J, with 20 bases between. In germline, CDR1 is KGHSH, CDR2 LQKENI. The CDR3 sequence: CASSLTEGTESFF. CDR3 nucleotides: TGTGCCAGCTCGCTTACCGAAGGGACGGAATCTTTCTTT.